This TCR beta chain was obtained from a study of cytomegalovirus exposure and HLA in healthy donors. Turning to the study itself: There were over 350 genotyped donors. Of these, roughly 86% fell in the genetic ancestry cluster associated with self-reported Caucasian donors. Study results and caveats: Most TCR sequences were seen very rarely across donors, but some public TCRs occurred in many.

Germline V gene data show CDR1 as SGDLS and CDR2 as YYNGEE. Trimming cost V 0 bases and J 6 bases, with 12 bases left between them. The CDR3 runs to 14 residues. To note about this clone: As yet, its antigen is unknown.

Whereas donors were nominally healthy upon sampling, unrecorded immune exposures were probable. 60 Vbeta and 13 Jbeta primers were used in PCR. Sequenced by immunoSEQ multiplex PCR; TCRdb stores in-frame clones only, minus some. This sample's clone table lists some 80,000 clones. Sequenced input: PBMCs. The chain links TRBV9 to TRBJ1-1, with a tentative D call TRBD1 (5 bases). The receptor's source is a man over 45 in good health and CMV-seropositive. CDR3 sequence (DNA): TGTGCCAGCAGCGTAGTTAAGGGGCCTCCTGAAGCTTTCTTT. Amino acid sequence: CASSVVKGPPEAFF. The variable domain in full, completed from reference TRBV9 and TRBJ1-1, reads DSGVTQTPKHLITATGQRVTLRCSPRSGDLSVYWYQQSLDQGLQFLIQYYNGEERAKGNILERFSAQQFPDLHSELNLSSLELGDSALYFCASSVVKGPPEAFFGQGTRLTVV.